The present T cell receptor beta chain was sequenced within a study of CD8 T cells in Susac syndrome. Comments on this clonotype: Its antigen is undetermined.

TCR beta was sequenced from blood CD8+ and CD4+ T cells. Multiple sclerosis controls were treatment-naive patients with stable or active relapsing-remitting disease. Broader study findings: An acknowledgment was made by the study that its TCR sequencing and HLA analysis involved relatively few individuals.

An amount of RNA that ranged from roughly 0.45 to 1 ug was reverse transcribed with random hexamers. Amplification of the TCR beta CDR3 was carried out by immunoSEQ multiplex PCR, which spanned a total of 54 Vbeta and 13 Jbeta segments. From the immunoSEQ multiplex PCR reads, TCRdb called clonotypes with MiXCR, one entry per CDR3 protein. The table has over 200,000 distinct CDR3 sequences, 85% to 95% seen once. Between the trimmed V and J ends, which lost 6 bases and 5 bases, there was a span of 13 bases. Germline assignment: CDR1 MNHEY and CDR2 SMNVEV (reference sequence). The CDR3 runs 13 residues.

The chain couples TRBV27 to TRBJ1-2; possible D gene TRBD1, 5 bases. The sequencing input was CD4+ T cells from PBMCs. The receptor comes from a human donor with multiple sclerosis. CDR3 sequence (DNA): TGTGCCAGCAGCCCCCGCAGGGAGTATGGCTACACCTTC. It yields the protein CASSPRREYGYTF.